This T cell receptor (beta chain) was profiled in a study of human T cells and chemical hapten exposure. Across the study: Patients having alopecia areata, totalis or universalis were mostly female.

Per germline, CDR1 LGHDT and CDR2 YNNKEL (reference sequence). The V end lost 5 bases, the J end lost 5 bases, and 9 bases lay between the germline ends. The CDR3 covers 13 residues. This clonotype was picked up many times. Its antigen remains unidentified. Whole-study results and caveats: Sensitizing to DPC left TCRs with a frequency above 1 in 1000 unaltered.

The library attached unique molecular identifiers to individual cDNA molecules. Each CDR3 protein is one row after TCRdb ran MiXCR on the RACE reads. The sample has tens of thousands of distinct CDR3 sequences, 10% seen once. Specified time point: patch test 2, 6 weeks after DPC sensitization. Treatment meaning: therapeutic diphenylcyclopropenone sensitization with weekly scalp DPC. V usage is TRBV3-1 and J usage is TRBJ2-2, with D hard to call. The origin of this receptor is a woman in her forties or fifties with alopecia areata. Some clones in this sample may be carry-over from other donors' samples. Sample: whole blood, taken in connection with sensitization to the hapten diphenylcyclopropenone (DPC). The chain's CDR3 is CASSTLGTGELFF. Written as DNA, the CDR3 is TGTGCCAGCAGCACCTTGGGGACCGGGGAGCTGTTTTTT.